This entry lists 7 T cell receptor beta chains sequenced from one sample in a study of shared clonotypes between healthy human individuals. The protocol was immunoSEQ multiplex PCR, while the TCRdb copy is restricted to in-frame clones and leaves out a portion. This table holds 1,400,000 or so clones, roughly 98.5% found once. Sequencing was performed on naive CD4+ T cells sorted from blood. Subset given: CD45RA+ positively selected. The source of these receptors is a man aged 25-45 years in good health.

This chain uses TRBV28 with TRBJ1-4; tentative D call: TRBD1 (5 bases). Germline V gene lookup returns CDR1 MDHEN and CDR2 SYDVKM. V shed 0 bases and J shed 3 bases, with 11 bases lying between them. CDR3 size: 16 residues. CDR3 in amino acids: CASSLWRGLANEKLFF. In DNA form, the CDR3 reads TGTGCCAGCAGTTTATGGCGGGGCTTGGCTAATGAAAAACTGTTTTTT.

The chain joins TRBV6-5 to TRBJ2-7, with D perhaps matching TRBD1 (6 bases). The CDR3 runs to 13 residues. Trimming shortened V by 4 bases and J by 3 bases, and 10 bases separated the two germline ends. Germline lookup yields CDR1 MNHEY and CDR2 SVGAGI. CDR3 loop: CASSSDRNYEQYF. The CDR3, as DNA: TGTGCCAGCAGTTCAGACAGGAACTACGAGCAGTACTTC.

The J gene is TRBJ2-2, the V gene TRBV18; D is undetermined. The germline gives CDR1 KGHSH, CDR2 LQKENI. This CDR3 has 15 residues. V was pared by 4 bases and J by 2 bases, with 11 bases between. The CDR3 loop reads CASSLSSGNTGELFF. The CDR3 bases are TGTGCCAGCTCACTATCCTCGGGTAACACCGGGGAGCTGTTTTTT.

This clone was recorded only once. The gene calls are TRBV19 and TRBJ2-7, with TRBD2 matching 7 bases. The CDR3 spans 13 residues. The V gene's germline CDR1 is LNHDA and CDR2 SQIVND (reference sequence). V shed 7 bases, J shed 1 base, and the junction held 4 bases outside the gene matches. This CDR3 is CASKAGASYEQYF. Here the CDR3 DNA reads TGTGCCAGTAAGGCGGGAGCTTCCTACGAGCAGTACTTC.

The chain combines TRBV9 with TRBJ2-4, with 11 bases identical to TRBD2. The CDR3 contains 14 residues. The ends lost 1 base at V and 8 bases at J; junction bases unmatched: 2. Germline CDR1 reads SGDLS; CDR2 reads YYNGEE. The CDR3 spells CASSVRTSGHIQYF. The CDR3 DNA reads as TGTGCCAGCAGCGTAAGGACTAGCGGGCACATTCAGTACTTC. The complete variable domain, with remaining parts taken from reference TRBV9 and TRBJ2-4, reads DSGVTQTPKHLITATGQRVTLRCSPRSGDLSVYWYQQSLDQGLQFLIQYYNGEERAKGNILERFSAQQFPDLHSELNLSSLELGDSALYFCASSVRTSGHIQYFGAGTRLSVL.

This clone was seen once. The rearrangement joins TRBV7-2 to TRBJ2-5; 7 nucleotides match TRBD2. Germline trimming cut 5 bases from V and 2 bases from J; bases unmatched to any gene: 5. The germline V gene encodes CDR1 SGHTA and CDR2 FQGNSA. This CDR3 is 14 amino acids long. The chain's CDR3 is CASSTASGQETQYF. CDR3 sequence (DNA): TGTGCCAGCAGCACCGCTAGCGGTCAAGAGACCCAGTACTTC.

The CDR3 sequence is CASSLRTSGLLYEQFF. The CDR3 coding sequence is TGTGCCAGCAGCCTCCGGACTAGCGGGCTACTTTATGAGCAGTTCTTC. The chain carries TRBV11-2 and TRBJ2-1, with TRBD2 identical over 11 bases. CDR1 is SGHAT, CDR2 FQNNGV, per germline. V shed 5 bases, J shed 8 bases, and the junction held 11 bases outside the gene matches. There are 16 residues in the CDR3.